These 16 T cell receptor beta chains were all obtained from the same sample, sequenced in a study of cytomegalovirus exposure and HLA in healthy donors. PCR used 60 Vbeta primers and 13 Jbeta primers. Using immunoSEQ multiplex PCR, the repertoire was profiled, and TCRdb retains in-frame clones only, with some absent. Here the sample spans 90,000 to 120,000 clones, under 85% being singletons. The material sequenced was PBMCs. The source is a male donor in good health and CMV-seronegative.

The chain has TRBV10-3 and TRBJ1-2; 7 bases line up with TRBD1. V trimming: 4 bases; J trimming: 3 bases; junction bases outside the gene matches: 2. CDR1 ENHRY and CDR2 SYGVKD come from the germline V gene. The CDR3 contains 13 residues. CDR3 region: CAISAGTDYGYTF. CDR3 bases: TGTGCCATCAGTGCCGGGACAGACTATGGCTACACCTTC.

The chain has TRBV6-1 and TRBJ2-1; 8 bases fit TRBD1. Per germline, CDR1 MNHNS and CDR2 SASEGT. The V gene end was trimmed by 10 bases and the J gene end by 5 bases; junction bases not matched to a gene: 10. This CDR3 has 14 residues. CDR3: CATLSGGSDNEQFF. The CDR3 DNA follows: TGTGCCACCTTATCAGGGGGCAGCGACAATGAGCAGTTCTTC.

The V gene is TRBV6-5, the J gene TRBJ2-2; the D gene could be TRBD1 or TRBD2 (5 bases each). The germline V gene encodes CDR1 MNHEY and CDR2 SVGAGI. The CDR3 loop spans 14 amino acids. Deletions cut 10 bases from V and 4 bases from J, with 16 bases between. In nucleotides, the CDR3 is TGTGCCACCAGGGTGGACTGGACCACCGGGGAGCTGTTTTTT. Its translation is CATRVDWTTGELFF.

This clone was seen more than once but under ten times. The chain recombines TRBV6-1 with TRBJ1-6; 8 bases are shared with TRBD1. The V and J ends lost 2 bases and 8 bases, in that order; junction bases with no gene match: 2. CDR1 is MNHNS, CDR2 SASEGT, per germline. The CDR3 consists of 14 residues. The CDR3 DNA follows: TGTGCCAGCAGTGAACAGGGGGCAGATTCACCCCTCCACTTT. As protein: CASSEQGADSPLHF.

The V call is TRBV7-9, the J call TRBJ2-7; the match to TRBD1 covers 8 bases. Germline CDR1 and CDR2: SEHNR and FQNEAQ (reference sequence). The V and J ends lost 5 bases and 2 bases, in that order; junction bases with no gene match: 17. CDR3 size: 18 residues. This CDR3 is CASSTDRGERNFPYEQYF. CDR3 sequence (DNA): TGTGCCAGCAGCACTGACAGGGGCGAACGAAACTTTCCCTACGAGCAGTACTTC.

This rearrangement joins TRBV28 to TRBJ1-4; 8 bases agree with TRBD1. Trimming at V came to 2 bases and at J to 7 bases, leaving 6 bases not matched to a gene. The CDR3 contains 15 residues. The germline gives CDR1 MDHEN, CDR2 SYDVKM. Here the CDR3 reads CASSLPGQGSEKLFF. CDR3 nucleotides: TGTGCCAGCAGTTTACCCGGACAGGGTTCTGAAAAACTGTTTTTT. Complete variable domain (other parts from reference TRBV28 and TRBJ1-4): DVKVTQSSRYLVKRTGEKVFLECVQDMDHENMFWYRQDPGLGLRLIYFSYDVKMKEKGDIPEGYSVSREKKERFSLILESASTNQTSMYLCASSLPGQGSEKLFFGSGTQLSVL.

The rearrangement joins TRBV30 to TRBJ1-5, with D unresolved. V was pared by 1 base and J by 0 bases, with 7 bases between. Per germline, CDR1 GTSNPN and CDR2 SVGIG (reference sequence). The CDR3 sequence is 14 residues long. As DNA, the CDR3 is TGTGCCTGGAGTGACATCAATAGCAATCAGCCCCAGCATTTT. Its translation: CAWSDINSNQPQHF.

The rearrangement links TRBV4-1 to TRBJ1-5, with TRBD1 matching over 10 bases. J lost 2 bases, V lost 5 bases, and 6 bases had no gene match. In germline, CDR1 is MGHRA, CDR2 YSYEKL. This CDR3 region has 16 residues. CDR3 amino acids: CASSGTGDYRNQPQHF. In nucleotides, the CDR3 is TGCGCCAGCAGCGGGACAGGGGACTATCGCAATCAGCCCCAGCATTTT.

V usage is TRBV2 and J usage is TRBJ1-1; D is uncertain. There are 15 residues in the CDR3. V lost 10 bases, J lost 8 bases, and 26 bases lay in between. CDR1 SNHLY and CDR2 FYNNEI come from the germline V gene. The CDR3 coding sequence is TGTGCCACCAACGGGGTTAGGTCCACCGGCAGCGAAGCTTTCTTT. Translating gives CATNGVRSTGSEAFF.

This sequence joins TRBV12-5 and TRBJ2-1; TRBD2 matches at 8 bases. J gave up 0 bases and V 1 base, and 11 bases lay outside the gene matches. Germline CDR1 is LGHNT and CDR2 is FRNRAP. This CDR3 is 19 amino acids long. The CDR3 bases are TGTGCTAGTGGTTTGGCAGAAGGACTAGCCGGAAGCTCCTACAATGAGCAGTTCTTC. Its protein is CASGLAEGLAGSSYNEQFF.

The chain joins TRBV19 to TRBJ1-4; TRBD1 aligns across 7 bases. The J segment lost 5 bases and the V segment lost 5 bases, leaving 8 bases of the junction unmatched. The germline V gene has CDR1 LNHDA and CDR2 SQIVND (reference sequence). This CDR3 has 15 residues. DNA for the CDR3: TGTGCCAGTAGTCCCGGGGACAGCGGGAATGAAAAACTGTTTTTT. This gives the protein CASSPGDSGNEKLFF.

The chain combines TRBV11-2 with TRBJ2-1; possibly TRBD2 for D (6 bases). V lost 5 bases to trimming and J lost 7 bases, with 21 bases between them. Per the germline V gene, CDR1 is SGHAT and CDR2 is FQNNGV. The CDR3 sequence is 16 residues long. The CDR3 region has the DNA TGTGCCAGCAGCCTCCCGGGACTTACCCTTAGAAATGAGCAGTTCTTC. Amino acid sequence: CASSLPGLTLRNEQFF.

The J gene is TRBJ1-1, the V gene TRBV6-1; maybe TRBD1 (5 bases). Per the germline V gene, CDR1 is MNHNS and CDR2 is SASEGT. This CDR3 is 15 amino acids long. Trimming pared 1 base from V and 4 bases from J, leaving 13 bases between. For the CDR3, the DNA is TGTGCCAGCAGTGAAGGGGGGGGTTCGAGCACTGAAGCTTTCTTT. This encodes CASSEGGGSSTEAFF.

The J gene is TRBJ1-2, the V gene TRBV19; no firm D call. The CDR3 totals 13 residues. V was trimmed by 8 bases and J by 0 bases, leaving 10 bases between them. Germline V lookup: CDR1 LNHDA, CDR2 SQIVND (reference sequence). CDR3 amino acids: CASAVETNYGYTF. CDR3 bases: TGTGCCAGTGCAGTGGAGACTAACTATGGCTACACCTTC.

This chain connects TRBV5-1 to TRBJ2-5; TRBD2 is a possible D gene (5 bases). TRBJ2-7 explains the end of the DNA better; the J call may be wrong. CDR1 SGHRS and CDR2 YFSETQ come from the germline V gene. This CDR3 contains 16 residues. CDR3 sequence reads: CASSKPVWGVQSEQYF. CDR3 DNA: TGCGCCAGCAGCAAACCGGTATGGGGAGTCCAGAGCGAGCAGTACTTC.

This clone was found once. The J gene is TRBJ2-5, the V gene TRBV5-1; D perhaps matches TRBD1 (5 bases). This CDR3 comprises 15 residues. Germline V gene sequence: CDR1 SGHRS, CDR2 YFSETQ. V lost 0 bases and J 3 bases, leaving 12 bases between the germline ends. The CDR3 bases are TGCGCCAGCAGCTTGGCGCTGGTAGGGGAAGAGACCCAGTACTTC. Its protein is CASSLALVGEETQYF. The full variable domain, with the rest looked up from reference TRBV5-1 and TRBJ2-5, is KAGVTQTPRYLIKTRGQQVTLSCSPISGHRSVSWYQQTPGQGLQFLFEYFSETQRNKGNFPGRFSGRQFSNSRSEMNVSTLELGDSALYLCASSLALVGEETQYFGPGTRLLVL.